This T cell receptor (beta chain) emerged from a study of human T cells and chemical hapten exposure. Time point indicated: healthy volunteer bleed at 2 weeks. Total RNA was isolated from whole blood that had not been fractionated. In this sample, this clonotype turned up a few times. Trimming stripped 1 base from V and 0 bases from J, with 14 bases between. The CDR3 runs to 17 residues. Germline lookup yields CDR1 LGHDT and CDR2 YNNKEL (reference sequence). Within the library, unique molecular identifiers were attached to each individual cDNA molecule. TCRdb fed the RACE reads into MiXCR, producing one record per CDR3 protein. The repertoire includes roughly 120,000 distinct CDR3 sequences, around 8.2% of them detected once, and 1.5% to 2% sits in the top ten.

The sample taken for sequencing was whole blood. The receptor comes from a male donor in good health. Some clones in this sample may be carry-over from other donors' samples. The chain is built from TRBV3-1 and TRBJ2-3, with D perhaps TRBD1 or TRBD2 (5 bases each). CDR3 residues: CASSQVGTARSTDTQYF. The CDR3 nucleotides read TGTGCCAGCAGCCAAGTGGGGACCGCCCGGAGCACAGATACGCAGTATTTT.